The rows below give T cell receptor beta chains drawn from one sample of a study of blood T cell repertoires in COVID-19. Assay used: immunoSEQ multiplex PCR; TCRdb lists only in-frame clones, some missing. The sample records about 240,000 clones, around 86% being singletons. Input material: peripheral blood. These TCRs come from a woman older than 75 with COVID-19, enrolled during active disease. CDR3s include the opening cysteine and the closing phenylalanine or tryptophan. D genes are given only for firm matches. Rows give clone size only sometimes, using once, few, many, or a class for an expanded clone.

TRBJ1-6	.	TRBV10-1	.	TGCGCCAGCGGAGGAGGGGCGCATAATTCACCCCTCCACTTT	CASGGGAHNSPLHF
TRBJ2-1	TRBD1	TRBV11-3	many	TGTGCCAGCAGCTTAGTTGGCGGGACAGGTAAAAATGAGCAGTTCTTC	CASSLVGGTGKNEQFF
TRBJ1-6	.	TRBV7-9	.	TGTGCCAGCAGCTTCGGGAGCTCCTATAATTCACCCCTCCACTTT	CASSFGSSYNSPLHF
TRBJ1-5	TRBD1	TRBV7-8	.	TGTGCCAGCAGCCCCAGGTCCGGACAGGGCAATCAGCCCCAGCATTTT	CASSPRSGQGNQPQHF
TRBJ1-5	.	TRBV28	.	TGTGCCAGCAGTAGAGGTGTAGGGCCCCAGCATTTT	CASSRGVGPQHF
TRBJ2-3	.	TRBV5-3	.	TGTGCCAGAAGCTTAATCCGGGACATTCTGGATACGCAGTATTTT	CARSLIRDILDTQYF
TRBJ1-2	.	TRBV30	.	TGTGCCTGGAGTGTACAGTTAGCTCGAGGGGGCTACACCTTC	CAWSVQLARGGYTF
TRBJ2-5	.	TRBV10-3	.	TGTGCCATCATGGCGGGGATTGACAGACAAGAGACCCAGTACTTC	CAIMAGIDRQETQYF
TRBJ1-5	TRBD1	TRBV6-1	.	TGTGCCAGCAGTGAAGCGAGGTACGTGACAGGGGGGAGCAAGCCCCAGCATTTT	CASSEARYVTGGSKPQHF
TRBJ1-1	TRBD1	TRBV2	few	TGTGCCAGCAGGACAGGGTTCACTGAAGCTTTCTTT	CASRTGFTEAFF
TRBJ1-2	TRBD1	TRBV6-6	few	TGTGCCAGCCGACCGGGACAGGTCTATGGCTACACCTTC	CASRPGQVYGYTF
TRBJ1-2	TRBD1	TRBV29-1	once	TGCAGCGTCAGGACAGGGAACACCTATGGCTACACCTTC	CSVRTGNTYGYTF
TRBJ2-3	.	TRBV13	.	TGTGCCAGCAGCTCCCGGACAGCTATGGGAGATACGCAGTATTTT	CASSSRTAMGDTQYF
TRBJ1-4	TRBD1	TRBV6-5	once	TGTGCCAGTAGCCTAATGACAGGGGTGTGGGAAAAACTGTTTTTT	CASSLMTGVWEKLFF
TRBJ2-7	TRBD2	TRBV18	.	TGTGCCAGCTCACCCCTAGCGGGAGGAGAGGAGCAGTACTTC	CASSPLAGGEEQYF